This entry lists 5 T cell receptor beta chains sequenced from one sample in a study of metastatic and nonmetastatic thyroid tumors. Before thyroid surgery, none of the patients had received any treatment. TCRdb redid the clone calls on the PCR reads using MiXCR. This sample yields roughly 30,000 clones, of which approximately 11% are seen a single time; around 15% belongs to the top ten. Sequences were obtained from blood. These receptor sequences come from a female donor with papillary thyroid cancer or a benign thyroid nodule (not recorded which). Some clones in this sample may be carry-over from other donors' samples.

In its sample, this clone was seen many times. This chain joins TRBV12-3 or TRBV12-4 and TRBJ2-3; 7 bases align to TRBD2. J gave up 4 bases and V 2 bases, and 9 bases lay outside the gene matches. There are 16 residues in the CDR3. CDR3: CASSLFGGRDSDTQYF. As DNA, the CDR3 is TGTGCCAGCAGTTTATTCGGGGGGAGGGACTCAGATACGCAGTATTTT.

This clone was detected many times. This chain links TRBV30 with TRBJ1-5; D gene unclear. V gave up 5 bases and J gave up 0 bases, with 8 bases separating them. This CDR3 region has 13 residues. Germline V gives CDR1 GTSNPN, CDR2 SVGIG (reference sequence). The CDR3: CAWGSNSNQPQHF. The DNA for the CDR3 is TGTGCCTGGGGGAGCAATAGCAATCAGCCCCAGCATTTT.

The chain uses TRBV7-2 and TRBJ1-1; no clear D. Trimming removed 5 bases at V and 1 base at J, with 14 bases between. This CDR3 spans 15 amino acids. Germline CDR1 reads SGHTA; CDR2 reads FQGNSA. CDR3 sequence: CASSHRPGGNTEAFF. The CDR3 DNA reads TGTGCCAGCAGCCACAGACCCGGCGGGAACACTGAAGCTTTCTTT.

This clone has a count of ten or more. V and J are TRBV6-1 and TRBJ1-1; D not resolved. The CDR3 is 13 amino acids. V was clipped by 6 bases and J by 4 bases, with 12 bases between them. Germline V gene sequence: CDR1 MNHNS, CDR2 SASEGT. CDR3 bases: TGTGCCAGCAGCCACGGACCCGTCACTGAAGCTTTCTTT. Amino acid sequence: CASSHGPVTEAFF.

In its sample, this clone was seen many times. This rearrangement joins TRBV28 to TRBJ1-5; unclear D gene. The CDR3 length is 14 residues. Trimming took 7 bases from V and 2 from J, leaving 12 bases between them. Germline V gene data show CDR1 as MDHEN and CDR2 as SYDVKM. The CDR3 DNA sequence: TGTGCCAGCACCCCTACATGGGGCAATCAGCCCCAGCATTTT. Its protein product is CASTPTWGNQPQHF.